This TCR beta chain was sequenced in a study of CD8 T cells in Susac syndrome. General study points: As acknowledged by the study, its TCR sequencing and HLA analysis included a relatively small number of individuals.

TCR beta sequencing was performed on blood CD8+ and CD4+ T cells. In contrast to the negatively isolated CD8+ and CD4+ T cells, TEMRA cells were FACS-enriched. Germline CDR1 GTSNPN, CDR2 SVGIG (reference sequence). The CDR3 totals 14 residues. V dropped 8 bases and J dropped 7; count of bases not matched to a gene: 13. An input of roughly 0.5 to 1 ug of RNA was subjected to reverse transcription using random hexamers. Amplification of TCR beta CDR3 by immunoSEQ multiplex PCR spanned 54 Vbeta and 13 Jbeta. TCRdb reprocessed the immunoSEQ multiplex PCR reads with MiXCR, giving one entry per CDR3 protein. This sample yields under 350,000 distinct CDR3 sequences, of which 90% to 95% are seen a single time; roughly 0.07% belongs to the top ten. Of note for this clonotype: The antigen is unknown.

The sequencing input was CD4+ T cells from PBMCs. The genes are TRBV30 and TRBJ1-4; the match to TRBD1 covers 7 bases. The clonotype was recovered from a human donor with multiple sclerosis. This CDR3 is CALSRQGGREKLFF. The DNA of the CDR3 is TGTGCCCTCTCGAGACAGGGTGGACGTGAAAAACTGTTTTTT.